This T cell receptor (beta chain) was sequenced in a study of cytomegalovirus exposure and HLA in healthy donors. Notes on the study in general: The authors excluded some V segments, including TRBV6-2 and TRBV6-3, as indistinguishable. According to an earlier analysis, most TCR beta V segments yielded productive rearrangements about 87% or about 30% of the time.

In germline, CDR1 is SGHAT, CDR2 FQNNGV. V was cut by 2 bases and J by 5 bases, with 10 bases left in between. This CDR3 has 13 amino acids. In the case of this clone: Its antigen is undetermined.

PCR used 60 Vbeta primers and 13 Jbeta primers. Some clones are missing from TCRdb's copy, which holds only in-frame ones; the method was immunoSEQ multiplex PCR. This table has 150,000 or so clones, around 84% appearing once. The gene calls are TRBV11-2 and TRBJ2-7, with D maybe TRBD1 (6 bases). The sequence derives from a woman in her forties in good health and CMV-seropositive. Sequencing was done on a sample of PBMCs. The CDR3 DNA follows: TGTGCCAGCAGCTTAACAGGGCTAAACGAGCAGTACTTC. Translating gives CASSLTGLNEQYF.